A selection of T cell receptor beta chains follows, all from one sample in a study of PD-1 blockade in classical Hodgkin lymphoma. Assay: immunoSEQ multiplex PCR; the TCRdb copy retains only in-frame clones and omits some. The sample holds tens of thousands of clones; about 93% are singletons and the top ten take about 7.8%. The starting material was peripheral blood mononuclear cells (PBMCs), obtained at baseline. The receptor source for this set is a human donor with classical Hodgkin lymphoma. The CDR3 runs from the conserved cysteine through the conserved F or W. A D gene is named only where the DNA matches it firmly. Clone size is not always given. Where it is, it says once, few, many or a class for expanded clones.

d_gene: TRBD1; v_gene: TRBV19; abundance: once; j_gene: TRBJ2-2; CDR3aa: CASWETGRYTGELFF; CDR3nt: TGTGCCAGTTGGGAGACAGGGCGATACACCGGGGAGCTGTTTTTT
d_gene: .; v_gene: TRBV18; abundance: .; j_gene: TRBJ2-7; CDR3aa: CASSPPVGYEQYF; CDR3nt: TGTGCCAGCTCACCACCAGTCGGCTACGAGCAGTACTTC
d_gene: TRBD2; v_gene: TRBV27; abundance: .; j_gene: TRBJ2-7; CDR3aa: CASSSGTSGNEQYF; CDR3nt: TGTGCCAGCAGTTCCGGGACTAGCGGGAACGAGCAGTACTTC
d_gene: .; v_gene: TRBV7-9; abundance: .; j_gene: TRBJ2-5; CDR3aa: CASSSPSRAQETQYF; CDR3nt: TGTGCCAGCAGCTCACCCAGCAGGGCACAAGAGACCCAGTACTTC
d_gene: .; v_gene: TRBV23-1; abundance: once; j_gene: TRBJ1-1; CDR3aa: CATPGGTSNENTEAFF; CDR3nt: TGCGCTACCCCCGGGGGTACCAGTAATGAGAACACTGAAGCTTTCTTT
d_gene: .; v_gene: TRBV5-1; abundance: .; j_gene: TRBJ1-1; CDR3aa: CASSNPQGGMNTEAFF; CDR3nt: TGCGCCAGCAGCAACCCACAGGGAGGGATGAACACTGAAGCTTTCTTT
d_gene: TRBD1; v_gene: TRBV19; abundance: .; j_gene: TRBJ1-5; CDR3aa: CASSNSSDRVGQPQHF; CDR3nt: TGTGCCAGTAGTAACTCCTCGGACAGGGTCGGTCAGCCCCAGCATTTT
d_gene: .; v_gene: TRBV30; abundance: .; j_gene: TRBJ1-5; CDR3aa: CAWSVDSNQPQHF; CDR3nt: TGTGCCTGGAGTGTCGATAGCAATCAGCCCCAGCATTTT
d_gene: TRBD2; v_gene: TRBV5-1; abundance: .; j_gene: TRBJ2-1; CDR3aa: CASLVTSGANNEQFF; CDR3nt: TGCGCCAGCCTTGTGACTAGCGGGGCAAACAATGAGCAGTTCTTC
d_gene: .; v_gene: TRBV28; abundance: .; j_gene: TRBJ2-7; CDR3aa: CASSGGLATSSYEQYF; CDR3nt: TGTGCCAGCAGTGGGGGGTTGGCCACATCCTCCTACGAGCAGTACTTC
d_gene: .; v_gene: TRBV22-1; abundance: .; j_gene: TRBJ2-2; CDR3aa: CPGSARDRSSSGELFF; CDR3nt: TGTCCTGGGAGCGCTCGGGACAGGTCATCCTCCGGGGAGCTGTTTTTT
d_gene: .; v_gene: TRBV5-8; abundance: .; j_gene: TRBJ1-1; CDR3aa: CANKRTVIMNTEAFF; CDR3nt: TGTGCCAATAAAAGGACAGTGATCATGAACACTGAAGCTTTCTTT
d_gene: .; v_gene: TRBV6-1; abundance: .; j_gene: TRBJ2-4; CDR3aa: CASRQGTENIQYF; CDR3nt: TGTGCCAGCAGACAGGGTACCGAAAACATTCAGTACTTC
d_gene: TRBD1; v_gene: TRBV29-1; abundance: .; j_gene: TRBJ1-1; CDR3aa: CSVLQGAYAFF; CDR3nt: TGCAGCGTTCTTCAGGGGGCTTACGCTTTCTTT
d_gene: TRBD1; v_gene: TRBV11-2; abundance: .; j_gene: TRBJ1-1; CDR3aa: CASSFGQGPTEAFF; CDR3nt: TGTGCCAGCAGCTTCGGACAGGGCCCCACTGAAGCTTTCTTT
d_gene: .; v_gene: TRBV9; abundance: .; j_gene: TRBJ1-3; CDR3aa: CASSVASVGNTIYF; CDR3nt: TGTGCCAGCAGCGTAGCGTCAGTTGGAAACACCATATATTTT
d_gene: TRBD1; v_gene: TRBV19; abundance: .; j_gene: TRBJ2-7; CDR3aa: CASSMDRGMDEQYF; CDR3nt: TGTGCCAGTAGTATGGACAGGGGGATGGACGAGCAGTACTTC
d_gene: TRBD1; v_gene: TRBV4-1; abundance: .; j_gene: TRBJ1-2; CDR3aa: CASSQVGTGAPYGYTF; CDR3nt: TGCGCCAGCAGCCAAGTTGGGACAGGGGCCCCCTATGGCTACACCTTC
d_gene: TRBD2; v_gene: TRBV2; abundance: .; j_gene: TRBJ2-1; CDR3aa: CASSQGAREVGEQFF; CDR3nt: TGTGCTAGCAGTCAGGGTGCGCGGGAGGTGGGTGAGCAGTTCTTC
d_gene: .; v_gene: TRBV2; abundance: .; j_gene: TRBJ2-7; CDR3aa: CASSDARYEQYF; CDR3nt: TGTGCCAGCAGTGATGCGCGATACGAGCAGTACTTC
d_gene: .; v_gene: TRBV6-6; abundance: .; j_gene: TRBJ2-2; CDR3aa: CASSSLAATNGELFF; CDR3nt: TGTGCCAGCAGTTCACTAGCAGCCACAAACGGGGAGCTGTTTTTT
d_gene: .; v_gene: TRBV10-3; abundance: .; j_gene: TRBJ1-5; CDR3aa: CAIKGPDQPQHF; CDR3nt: TGTGCCATCAAGGGTCCCGATCAGCCCCAGCATTTT
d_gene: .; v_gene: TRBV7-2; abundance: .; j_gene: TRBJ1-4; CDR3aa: CASSLSSKGNEKLFF; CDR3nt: TGTGCCAGCAGCTTATCCTCGAAAGGGAATGAAAAACTGTTTTTT
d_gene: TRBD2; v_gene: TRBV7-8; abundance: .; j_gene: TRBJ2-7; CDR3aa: CASSSPGLADISYEQYF; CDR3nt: TGTGCCAGCAGCTCCCCGGGACTAGCGGACATATCCTACGAGCAGTACTTC
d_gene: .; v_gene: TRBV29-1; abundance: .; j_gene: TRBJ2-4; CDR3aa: CSGGSGDKHIQYF; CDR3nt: TGCAGCGGGGGTTCCGGGGACAAGCACATTCAGTACTTC
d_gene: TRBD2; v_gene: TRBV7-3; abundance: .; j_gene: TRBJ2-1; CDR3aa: CASSLTVGLAGTNEQFF; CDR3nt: TGTGCCAGCAGCTTAACGGTGGGACTAGCGGGGACAAATGAGCAGTTCTTC
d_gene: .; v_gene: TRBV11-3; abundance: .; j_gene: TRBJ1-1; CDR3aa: CASSKDGLNTEAFF; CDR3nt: TGTGCCAGCAGCAAGGACGGCTTGAACACTGAAGCTTTCTTT
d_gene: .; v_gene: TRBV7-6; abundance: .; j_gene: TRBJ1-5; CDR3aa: CASSLAGRDQAQHF; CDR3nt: TGTGCCAGCAGCTTAGCTGGGCGGGACCAGGCCCAGCATTTT
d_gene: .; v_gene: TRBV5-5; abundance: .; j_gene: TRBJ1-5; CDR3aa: CASSDGYSNQPQHF; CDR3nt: TGTGCCAGCAGTGACGGTTATAGCAATCAGCCCCAGCATTTT
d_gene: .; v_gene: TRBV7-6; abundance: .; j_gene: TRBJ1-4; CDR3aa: CASSSGKTRRDLGEKLFF; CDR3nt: TGTGCCAGCAGCTCTGGGAAAACCCGGCGGGACCTAGGGGAAAAACTGTTTTTT
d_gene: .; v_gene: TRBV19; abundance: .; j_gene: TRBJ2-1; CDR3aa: CASSISGSGNEQFF; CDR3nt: TGTGCCAGTAGTATTAGTGGGAGTGGGAATGAGCAGTTCTTC
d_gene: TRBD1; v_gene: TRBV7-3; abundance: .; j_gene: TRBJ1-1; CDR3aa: CASSLGTANTEAFF; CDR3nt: TGTGCCAGCAGCCTCGGGACAGCGAACACTGAAGCTTTCTTT
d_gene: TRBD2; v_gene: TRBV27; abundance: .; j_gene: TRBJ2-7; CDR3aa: CASSFAGGSTYEQYF; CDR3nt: TGTGCCAGCAGTTTCGCCGGGGGGTCCACCTACGAGCAGTACTTC
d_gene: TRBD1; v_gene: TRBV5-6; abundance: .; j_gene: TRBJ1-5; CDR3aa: CASSFGGGAGNQPQHF; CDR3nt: TGTGCCAGCAGCTTTGGAGGGGGCGCAGGCAATCAGCCCCAGCATTTT
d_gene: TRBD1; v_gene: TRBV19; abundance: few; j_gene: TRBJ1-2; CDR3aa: CASSFLDRGDYGYTF; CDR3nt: TGTGCCAGTAGTTTCCTCGACAGGGGTGACTATGGCTACACCTTC
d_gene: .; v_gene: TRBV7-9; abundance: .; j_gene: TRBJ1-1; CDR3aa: CASSPPNTEAFF; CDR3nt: TGTGCCAGCAGCCCCCCGAACACTGAAGCTTTCTTT
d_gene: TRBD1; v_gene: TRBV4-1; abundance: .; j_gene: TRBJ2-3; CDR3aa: CASSQASAQGSGDTQYF; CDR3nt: TGCGCCAGCAGCCAAGCTTCAGCACAGGGGAGTGGAGATACGCAGTATTTT
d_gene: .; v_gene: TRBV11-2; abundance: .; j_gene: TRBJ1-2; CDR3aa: CASSSGLNYGYTF; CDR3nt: TGTGCCAGCAGCTCGGGACTTAACTATGGCTACACCTTC
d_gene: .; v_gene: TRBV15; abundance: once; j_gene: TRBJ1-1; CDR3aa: CATSRDVRGRFFTEAFF; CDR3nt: TGTGCCACCAGCAGAGATGTCCGGGGGCGGTTTTTCACTGAAGCTTTCTTT
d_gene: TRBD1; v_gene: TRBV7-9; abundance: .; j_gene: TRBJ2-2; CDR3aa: CASSSITSRGTGELFF; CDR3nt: TGTGCCAGCAGCTCAATTACATCCAGGGGGACCGGGGAGCTGTTTTTT
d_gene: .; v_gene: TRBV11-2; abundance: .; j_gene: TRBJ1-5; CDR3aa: CASSPGPSNQPQHF; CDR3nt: TGTGCCAGCAGCCCCGGTCCGAGCAATCAGCCCCAGCATTTT
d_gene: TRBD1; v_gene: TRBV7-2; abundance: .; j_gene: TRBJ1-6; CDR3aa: CASSEGPGQVNNF; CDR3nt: TGTGCCAGCAGCGAGGGCCCGGGACAGGTTAATAACTTT
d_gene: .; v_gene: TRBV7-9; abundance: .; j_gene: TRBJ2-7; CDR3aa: CASSTGTDYEQYF; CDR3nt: TGTGCCAGCAGCACCGGGACGGACTACGAGCAGTACTTC
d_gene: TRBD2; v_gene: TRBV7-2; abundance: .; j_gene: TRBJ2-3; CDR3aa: CASSLGRGSGTDTQYF; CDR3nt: TGTGCCAGCAGCTTAGGTCGCGGGAGCGGCACAGATACGCAGTATTTT
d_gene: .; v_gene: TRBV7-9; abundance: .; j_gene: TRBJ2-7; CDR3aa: CASSFSDRPLFYEQYF; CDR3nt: TGTGCCAGCAGCTTTTCTGACAGGCCCCTCTTCTACGAGCAGTACTTC
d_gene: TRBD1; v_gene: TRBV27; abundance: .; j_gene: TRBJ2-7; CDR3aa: CASSLSRGQGYEQYF; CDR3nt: TGTGCCAGCAGTTTGAGTAGGGGACAGGGCTACGAGCAGTACTTC